This T cell receptor beta chain was identified during a study of spatial heterogeneity in lung cancer. Each molecule of TCR cDNA was tagged with one unique molecular identifier. MiXCR, run by TCRdb on the 5' RACE reads, gives a single entry per CDR3 protein. The sample shows roughly 36,000 distinct CDR3 sequences, around 5.8% of them seen only once. Germline CDR1 and CDR2: SGHRS and YFSETQ. Trimming left V 0 bases short and J 1 base short, with 11 bases between. The CDR3 sequence is 15 residues long. Time point in this sample: sample taken at primary tumor resection. Sequencing covered unsorted whole RNA taken from tumor, nontumor lung or frozen PBMC. The donor group consisted of over 60 patients who had untreated, early-stage non-small cell lung cancer.

V is TRBV5-1 and J is TRBJ2-7; weak D call: TRBD1 (6 bases). This receptor was obtained from a male donor with early-stage non-small cell lung cancer. The material was PBMCs, obtained at surgery. The CDR3 region is CASSLGQDLSYEQYF. DNA for the CDR3: TGCGCCAGCAGCTTGGGACAGGACTTATCCTACGAGCAGTACTTC.